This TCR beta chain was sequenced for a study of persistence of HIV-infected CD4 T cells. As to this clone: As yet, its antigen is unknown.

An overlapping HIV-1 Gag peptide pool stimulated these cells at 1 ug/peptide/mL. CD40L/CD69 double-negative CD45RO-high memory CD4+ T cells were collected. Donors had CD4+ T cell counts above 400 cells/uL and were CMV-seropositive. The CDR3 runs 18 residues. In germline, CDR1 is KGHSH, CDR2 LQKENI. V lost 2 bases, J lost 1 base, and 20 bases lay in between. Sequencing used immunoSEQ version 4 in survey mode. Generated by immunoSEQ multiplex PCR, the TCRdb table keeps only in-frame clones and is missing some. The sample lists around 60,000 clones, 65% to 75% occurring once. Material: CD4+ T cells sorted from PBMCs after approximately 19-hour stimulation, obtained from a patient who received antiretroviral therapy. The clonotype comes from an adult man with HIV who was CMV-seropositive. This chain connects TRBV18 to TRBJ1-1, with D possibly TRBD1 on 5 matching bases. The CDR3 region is CASSPSSGTEARNTEAFF. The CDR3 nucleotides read TGTGCCAGCTCACCATCCTCCGGGACGGAGGCAAGGAACACTGAAGCTTTCTTT.